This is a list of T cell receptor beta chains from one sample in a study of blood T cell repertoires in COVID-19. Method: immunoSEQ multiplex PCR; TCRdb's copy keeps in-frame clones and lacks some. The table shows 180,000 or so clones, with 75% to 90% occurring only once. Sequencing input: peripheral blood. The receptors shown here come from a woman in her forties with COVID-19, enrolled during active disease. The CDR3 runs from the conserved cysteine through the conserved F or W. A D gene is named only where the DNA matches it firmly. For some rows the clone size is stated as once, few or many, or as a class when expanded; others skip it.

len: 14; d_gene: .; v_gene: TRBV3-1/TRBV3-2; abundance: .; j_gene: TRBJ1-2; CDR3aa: CASLRSGGGYGYTF; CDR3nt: TGTGCCAGCCTCCGGTCCGGGGGGGGCTATGGCTACACCTTC
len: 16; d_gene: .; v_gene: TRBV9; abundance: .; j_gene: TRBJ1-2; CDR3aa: CASSVVGYRVYYGYTF; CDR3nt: TGTGCCAGCAGCGTAGTCGGATACAGGGTTTACTATGGCTACACCTTC
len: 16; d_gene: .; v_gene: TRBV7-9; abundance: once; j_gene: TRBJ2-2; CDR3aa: CASSSQEGQHTGELFF; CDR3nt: TGTGCCAGCAGCTCCCAGGAAGGACAGCACACCGGGGAGCTGTTTTTT
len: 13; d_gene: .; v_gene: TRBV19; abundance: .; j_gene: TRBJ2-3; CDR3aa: CASKRGSTDTQYF; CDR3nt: TGTGCCAGTAAGCGCGGGAGCACAGATACGCAGTATTTT
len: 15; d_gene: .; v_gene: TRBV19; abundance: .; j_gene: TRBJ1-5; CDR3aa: CASTPMGFNNQPQHF; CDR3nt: TGTGCCAGTACCCCTATGGGCTTTAACAATCAGCCCCAGCATTTT
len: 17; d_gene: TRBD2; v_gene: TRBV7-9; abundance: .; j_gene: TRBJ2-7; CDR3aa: CASSEIAGGPRTYEQYF; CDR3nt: TGTGCCAGCAGCGAAATAGCGGGGGGGCCCCGTACCTACGAGCAGTACTTC
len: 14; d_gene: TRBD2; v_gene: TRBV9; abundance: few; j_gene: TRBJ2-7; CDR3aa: CASSPKLAGYEQYF; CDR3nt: TGTGCCAGCAGCCCGAAACTAGCGGGTTACGAGCAGTACTTC
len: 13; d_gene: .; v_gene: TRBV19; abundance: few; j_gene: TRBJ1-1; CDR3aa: CASIRRQGTEAFF; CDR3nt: TGTGCCAGTATAAGGCGTCAGGGCACTGAAGCTTTCTTT
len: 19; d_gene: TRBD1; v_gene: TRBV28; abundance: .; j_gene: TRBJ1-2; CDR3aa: CASSLGYRWTGEANYGYTF; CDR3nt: TGTGCCAGCAGTTTAGGCTATCGATGGACAGGAGAAGCTAACTATGGCTACACCTTC
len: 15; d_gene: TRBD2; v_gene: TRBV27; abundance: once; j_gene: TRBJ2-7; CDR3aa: CASSAVGGGSYEQYF; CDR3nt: TGTGCCAGCAGTGCCGTCGGGGGGGGGAGCTACGAGCAGTACTTC
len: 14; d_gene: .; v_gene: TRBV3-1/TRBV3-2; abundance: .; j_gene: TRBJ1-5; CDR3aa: CASSPGQSNQPQHF; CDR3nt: TGTGCCAGCAGCCCCGGACAGTCCAATCAGCCCCAGCATTTT
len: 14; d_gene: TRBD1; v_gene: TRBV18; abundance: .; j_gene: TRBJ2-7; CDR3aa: CASSPGQGAYEQYF; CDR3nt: TGTGCCAGCTCACCGGGACAGGGGGCCTACGAGCAGTACTTC
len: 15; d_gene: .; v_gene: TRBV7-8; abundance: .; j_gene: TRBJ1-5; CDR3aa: CASSLGAGDNQPQHF; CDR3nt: TGTGCCAGCAGCTTAGGGGCAGGCGACAATCAGCCCCAGCATTTT
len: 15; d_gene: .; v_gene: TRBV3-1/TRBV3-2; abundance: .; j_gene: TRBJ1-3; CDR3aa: CASSQDGSSGNTIYF; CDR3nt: TGTGCCAGCAGCCAAGACGGGAGCTCTGGAAACACCATATATTTT
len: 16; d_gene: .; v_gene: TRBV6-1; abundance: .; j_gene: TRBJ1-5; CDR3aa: CASSEGRGGRRKPQHF; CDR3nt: TGTGCCAGCAGTGAAGGGCGTGGAGGGAGAAGAAAGCCCCAGCATTTT
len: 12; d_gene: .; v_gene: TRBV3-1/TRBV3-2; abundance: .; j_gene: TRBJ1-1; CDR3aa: CASSLQGLEAFF; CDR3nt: TGTGCCAGCAGTCTACAGGGTCTGGAAGCTTTCTTT
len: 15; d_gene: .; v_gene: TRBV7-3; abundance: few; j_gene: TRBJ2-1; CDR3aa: CASSLSLSSYNEQFF; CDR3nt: TGTGCCAGCAGCTTAAGCCTAAGCTCCTACAATGAGCAGTTCTTC
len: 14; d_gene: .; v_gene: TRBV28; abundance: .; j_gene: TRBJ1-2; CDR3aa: CASSPARGGYGYTF; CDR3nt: TGTGCCAGCAGCCCTGCGAGGGGAGGCTATGGCTACACCTTC
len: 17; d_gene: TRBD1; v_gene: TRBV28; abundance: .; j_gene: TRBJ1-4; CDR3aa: CASRYPPWDRGNEKLFF; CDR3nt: TGTGCCAGCAGATACCCCCCCTGGGACAGGGGGAATGAAAAACTGTTTTTT
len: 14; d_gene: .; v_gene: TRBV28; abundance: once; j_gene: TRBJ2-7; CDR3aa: CASSPPRGFDEQYF; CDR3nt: TGTGCCAGCAGTCCTCCCAGAGGGTTCGACGAGCAGTACTTC
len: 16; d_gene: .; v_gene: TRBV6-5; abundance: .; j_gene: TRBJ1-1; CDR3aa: CASSYSSPLPNTEAFF; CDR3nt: TGTGCCAGCAGTTACTCGAGTCCCCTCCCCAACACTGAAGCTTTCTTT
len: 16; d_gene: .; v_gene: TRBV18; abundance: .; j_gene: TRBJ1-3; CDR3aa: CASSPSRRGSGNTIYF; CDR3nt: TGTGCCAGCTCACCAAGCCGCCGGGGCTCTGGAAACACCATATATTTT
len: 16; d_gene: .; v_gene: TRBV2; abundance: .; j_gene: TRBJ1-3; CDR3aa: CASSQGRGLSGNTIYF; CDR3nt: TGTGCCAGCAGCCAAGGGAGGGGCCTCTCTGGAAACACCATATATTTT
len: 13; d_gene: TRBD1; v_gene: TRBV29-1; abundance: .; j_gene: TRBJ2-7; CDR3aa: CSAIGQGGEEQYF; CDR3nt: TGCAGCGCTATCGGACAGGGGGGCGAAGAGCAGTACTTC
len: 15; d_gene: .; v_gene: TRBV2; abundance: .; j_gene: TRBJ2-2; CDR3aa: CASSETQGTTGELFF; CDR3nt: TGTGCCAGCAGTGAGACCCAGGGAACCACCGGGGAGCTGTTTTTT
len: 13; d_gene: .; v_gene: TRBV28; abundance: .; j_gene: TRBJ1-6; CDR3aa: CASPVPGDSPLHF; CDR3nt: TGTGCCAGCCCAGTCCCAGGGGATTCACCCCTCCACTTT
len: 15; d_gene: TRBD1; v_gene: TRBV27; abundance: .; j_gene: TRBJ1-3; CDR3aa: CASSFGGGGGNTIYF; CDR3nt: TGTGCCAGCAGTTTTGGAGGGGGCGGTGGAAACACCATATATTTT
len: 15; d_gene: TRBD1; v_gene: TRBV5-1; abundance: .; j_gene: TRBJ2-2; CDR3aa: CASSLTGGNTGELFF; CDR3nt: TGCGCCAGCAGCTTGACAGGGGGCAACACCGGGGAGCTGTTTTTT
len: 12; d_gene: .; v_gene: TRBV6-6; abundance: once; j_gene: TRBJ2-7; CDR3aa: CASSPVRYEQYF; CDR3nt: TGTGCCAGCAGTCCGGTTCGCTACGAGCAGTACTTC
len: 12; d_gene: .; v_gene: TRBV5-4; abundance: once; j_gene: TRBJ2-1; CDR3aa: CASSFIDSGQFF; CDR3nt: TGTGCCAGCAGCTTCATTGACTCTGGGCAGTTCTTC
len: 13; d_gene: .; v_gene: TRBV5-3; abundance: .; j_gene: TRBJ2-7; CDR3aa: CARSLGQSYEQYF; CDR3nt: TGTGCCAGAAGCCTAGGACAGTCCTACGAGCAGTACTTC
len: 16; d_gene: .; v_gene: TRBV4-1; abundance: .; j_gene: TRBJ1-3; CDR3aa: CASSQGLQGSGNTIYF; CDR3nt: TGCGCCAGCAGCCAAGGCCTACAGGGCTCTGGAAACACCATATATTTT
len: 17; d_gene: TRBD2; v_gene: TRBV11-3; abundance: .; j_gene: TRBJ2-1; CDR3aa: CASSRGLAGVEYNEQFF; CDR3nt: TGTGCCAGCAGCCGGGGGCTAGCGGGAGTAGAGTACAATGAGCAGTTCTTC
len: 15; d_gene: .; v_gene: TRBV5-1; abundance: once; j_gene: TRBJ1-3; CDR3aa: CASRSAAADGNTIYF; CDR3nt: TGCGCCAGCAGGTCCGCAGCGGCGGATGGAAACACCATATATTTT
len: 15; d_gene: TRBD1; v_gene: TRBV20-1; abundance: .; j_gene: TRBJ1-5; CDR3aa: CSASLEGAVNQPQHF; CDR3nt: TGCAGTGCTAGTCTCGAGGGGGCGGTAAATCAGCCCCAGCATTTT
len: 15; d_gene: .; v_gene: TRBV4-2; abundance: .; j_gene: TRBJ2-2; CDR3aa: CASSQSTSSPGELFF; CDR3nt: TGTGCCAGCAGCCAGAGCACTAGCTCCCCCGGGGAGCTGTTTTTT
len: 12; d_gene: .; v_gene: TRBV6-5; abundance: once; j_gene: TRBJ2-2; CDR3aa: CASSFYTGELFF; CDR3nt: TGTGCCAGCAGCTTTTACACCGGGGAGCTGTTTTTT
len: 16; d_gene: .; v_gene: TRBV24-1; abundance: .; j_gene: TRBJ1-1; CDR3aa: CATSDFYGPMNTEAFF; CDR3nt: TGTGCCACCAGTGATTTTTATGGGCCAATGAACACTGAAGCTTTCTTT
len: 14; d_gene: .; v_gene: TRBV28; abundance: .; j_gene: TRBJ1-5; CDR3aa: CASTYGGGGQPQHF; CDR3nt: TGTGCCAGCACCTACGGAGGGGGGGGACAGCCCCAGCATTTT
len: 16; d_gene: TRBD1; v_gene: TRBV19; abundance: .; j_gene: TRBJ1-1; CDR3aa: CASSSVWTGVNTEAFF; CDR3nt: TGTGCCAGTAGTAGCGTCTGGACAGGGGTGAACACTGAAGCTTTCTTT
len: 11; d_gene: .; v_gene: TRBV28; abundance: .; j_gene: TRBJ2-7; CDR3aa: CASSSRREQYF; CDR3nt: TGTGCCAGCAGTTCCAGGCGCGAGCAGTACTTC
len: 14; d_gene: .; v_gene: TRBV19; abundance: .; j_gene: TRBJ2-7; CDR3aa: CASSIGGNPYEQYF; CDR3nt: TGTGCCAGTAGTATCGGCGGGAACCCCTACGAGCAGTACTTC
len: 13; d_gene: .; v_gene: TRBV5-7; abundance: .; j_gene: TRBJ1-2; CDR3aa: CASSGRVNYGYTF; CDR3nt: TGTGCCAGCAGCGGCAGGGTGAACTATGGCTACACCTTC
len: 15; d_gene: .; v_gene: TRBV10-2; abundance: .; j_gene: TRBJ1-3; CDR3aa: CASSEWEGPGNTIYF; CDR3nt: TGCGCCAGCAGTGAGTGGGAGGGCCCTGGAAACACCATATATTTT
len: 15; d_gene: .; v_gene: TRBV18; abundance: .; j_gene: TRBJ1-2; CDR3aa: CASSSTRQASYGYTF; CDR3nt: TGTGCCAGCTCATCCACCAGACAGGCCTCCTATGGCTACACCTTC
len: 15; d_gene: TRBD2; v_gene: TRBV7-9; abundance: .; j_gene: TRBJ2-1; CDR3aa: CASSLSTSGRGEQFF; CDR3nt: TGTGCCAGCAGCTTATCTACTAGCGGGAGAGGTGAGCAGTTCTTC
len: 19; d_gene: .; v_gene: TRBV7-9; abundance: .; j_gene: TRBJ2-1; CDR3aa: CASSSGFTGSVPSYNEQFF; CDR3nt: TGTGCCAGCAGCTCCGGATTTACAGGGAGCGTTCCATCCTACAATGAGCAGTTCTTC
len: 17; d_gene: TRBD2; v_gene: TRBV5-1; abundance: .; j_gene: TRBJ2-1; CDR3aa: CASSLGALAVSRNEQFF; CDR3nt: TGCGCCAGCAGCTTGGGAGCCCTAGCGGTGAGTCGGAATGAGCAGTTCTTC
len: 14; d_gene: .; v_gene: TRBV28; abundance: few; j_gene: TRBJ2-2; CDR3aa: CASTQGPHTGELFF; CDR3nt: TGTGCCAGCACGCAGGGCCCCCACACCGGGGAGCTGTTTTTT
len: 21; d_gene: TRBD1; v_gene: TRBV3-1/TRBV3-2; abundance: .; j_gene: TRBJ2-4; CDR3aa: CASSQDRRGQVFVDAKNIQYF; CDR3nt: TGTGCCAGCAGCCAAGATCGCAGGGGACAGGTGTTTGTCGACGCCAAAAACATTCAGTACTTC
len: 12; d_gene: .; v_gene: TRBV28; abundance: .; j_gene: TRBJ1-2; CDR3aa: CASSPQGRGYTF; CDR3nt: TGTGCCAGCAGTCCACAGGGCCGGGGCTACACCTTC
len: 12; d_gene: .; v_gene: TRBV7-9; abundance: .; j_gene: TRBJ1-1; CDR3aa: CASSLALGEAFF; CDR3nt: TGTGCCAGCAGCTTAGCGCTCGGGGAAGCTTTCTTT
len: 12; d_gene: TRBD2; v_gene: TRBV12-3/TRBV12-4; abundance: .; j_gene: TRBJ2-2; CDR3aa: CACKGGAGELFF; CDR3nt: TGTGCCTGCAAGGGAGGGGCCGGGGAGCTGTTTTTT